This is a list of T cell receptor beta chains from one sample in a study of shared clonotypes between healthy human individuals. Using immunoSEQ multiplex PCR, the repertoire was profiled, and TCRdb retains in-frame clones only, with some absent. The data contain 2 million to 2.5 million clones, 85% to 95% of them singletons. Sequencing used naive CD4+ T cells from PBMCs. Receptors were obtained from a man between 18 and 29 years old in good health. Some clones in this sample may be carry-over from other donors' samples. The CDR3 runs from the conserved cysteine through the conserved F or W. D genes are given only for firm matches. Size values are once, few and many counts, or a class for expanded clones, and some rows have none.

V: TRBV2; D: -; J: TRBJ2-7; size: -; DNA: TGTGCCAGCAGTGACTTGCGAAAGGGCTCCTACGAGCAGTACTTC; CDR3: CASSDLRKGSYEQYF
V: TRBV19; D: -; J: TRBJ1-1; size: -; DNA: TGTGCCAGTAGTATAGCCAGGACTCCAGACACTGAAGCTTTCTTT; CDR3: CASSIARTPDTEAFF
V: TRBV5-1; D: TRBD1; J: TRBJ2-5; size: -; DNA: TGCGCCAGCAGCTTGGGGACAGGGGGCGTTGAGACCCAGTACTTC; CDR3: CASSLGTGGVETQYF
V: TRBV7-8; D: -; J: TRBJ1-1; size: few; DNA: TGTGCCAGCAGCTTAGACACGACTGAAGCTTTCTTT; CDR3: CASSLDTTEAFF
V: TRBV7-9; D: -; J: TRBJ1-5; size: -; DNA: TGTGCCAGCCCGCCCCAGCCCCAGCATTTT; CDR3: CASPPQPQHF
V: TRBV2; D: -; J: TRBJ1-5; size: -; DNA: TGTGCCAGCACCCAAGAGGTTAGCAATCAGCCCCAGCATTTT; CDR3: CASTQEVSNQPQHF
V: TRBV30; D: -; J: TRBJ1-2; size: few; DNA: TGTGCCTGGAGTGTACCCGGCGATGATGGCTACACCTTC; CDR3: CAWSVPGDDGYTF
V: TRBV7-2; D: -; J: TRBJ2-3; size: -; DNA: TGTGCCAGCAGCTTAGCAACGGGGGGCCACAGTACGCAGTATTTT; CDR3: CASSLATGGHSTQYF
V: TRBV6-1; D: TRBD2; J: TRBJ2-1; size: -; DNA: TGTGCCAGCAGTGAAGCGGGGAGGCGGGAGCGGGGGGATGAGCAGTTCTTC; CDR3: CASSEAGRRERGDEQFF
V: TRBV30; D: -; J: TRBJ1-3; size: -; DNA: TGTGCCTGGTCTCTGCTTTCTGGAAACACCATATATTTT; CDR3: CAWSLLSGNTIYF
V: TRBV6-5; D: -; J: TRBJ1-5; size: once; DNA: TGTGCCAGCAGTTACCTCAGGGATAGCAATCAGCCCCAGCATTTT; CDR3: CASSYLRDSNQPQHF
V: TRBV14; D: -; J: TRBJ2-2; size: -; DNA: TGTGCCAGCAGCCAGAAGGGGGTAAACACCGGGGAGCTGTTTTTT; CDR3: CASSQKGVNTGELFF
V: TRBV9; D: TRBD2; J: TRBJ2-2; size: -; DNA: TGTGCCAGCAGCCCACGACTAGCGGGAGGACCTGGCGGGGAGCTGTTTTTT; CDR3: CASSPRLAGGPGGELFF
V: TRBV27; D: -; J: TRBJ2-1; size: -; DNA: TGTGCCAGCAGTTTCCGTGATAGCGGTGAGCAGTTCTTC; CDR3: CASSFRDSGEQFF
V: TRBV9; D: TRBD1; J: TRBJ2-2; size: -; DNA: TGTGCCAGCAGCGTAGCTACGTACAGGGGGAACACCGGGGAGCTGTTTTTT; CDR3: CASSVATYRGNTGELFF
V: TRBV28; D: -; J: TRBJ1-2; size: -; DNA: TGTGCCAGCAGATCCTACTATGGCTACACCTTC; CDR3: CASRSYYGYTF
V: TRBV4-1; D: TRBD2; J: TRBJ2-7; size: -; DNA: TGCGCCAGCAGCCCGACAAGCGGGAGGCCCTCCGAGCAGTACTTC; CDR3: CASSPTSGRPSEQYF
V: TRBV7-9; D: -; J: TRBJ2-2; size: few; DNA: TGTGCGAGCACCGGGGAGCTGTTTTTT; CDR3: CASTGELFF
V: TRBV11-2; D: TRBD1; J: TRBJ2-5; size: -; DNA: TGTGCCAGCAGCAGACAGGGGGCGGGTGAGACCCAGTACTTC; CDR3: CASSRQGAGETQYF
V: TRBV28; D: TRBD1; J: TRBJ1-6; size: -; DNA: TGTGCCAGCCGGGGACAGGGAACCTATAATTCACCCCTCCACTTT; CDR3: CASRGQGTYNSPLHF
V: TRBV5-1; D: -; J: TRBJ2-3; size: once; DNA: TGCGCCAGCAGCTTCCGGGGTTCCAACCCGGATACGCAGTATTTT; CDR3: CASSFRGSNPDTQYF
V: TRBV10-3; D: -; J: TRBJ1-2; size: -; DNA: TGTGCCATCAGCAAGGATGGGGGGGGGAACTATGGCTACACCTTC; CDR3: CAISKDGGGNYGYTF
V: TRBV29-1; D: -; J: TRBJ2-2; size: -; DNA: TGCAGCGCCTCACGGGAGCGGGACACCGGGGAGCTGTTTTTT; CDR3: CSASRERDTGELFF
V: TRBV28; D: -; J: TRBJ1-5; size: -; DNA: TGTGCCAGCAGTTTTTTTATGGAGCCCCAGCATTTT; CDR3: CASSFFMEPQHF
V: TRBV7-9; D: -; J: TRBJ2-5; size: -; DNA: TGTGCCAGCAGCTTCCCGTCTTTGGGAATAGAGACCCAGTACTTC; CDR3: CASSFPSLGIETQYF
V: TRBV27; D: TRBD2; J: TRBJ2-2; size: -; DNA: TGTGCCAGCAGCCTACTCCTTGCGGGAGGGCCCGTGTTTTTT; CDR3: CASSLLLAGGPVFF
V: TRBV11-1; D: TRBD2; J: TRBJ2-1; size: once; DNA: TGTGCCAGCAGCTCGACTTCTGGGACTAGGAACAATGAGCAGTTCTTC; CDR3: CASSSTSGTRNNEQFF
V: TRBV6-6; D: TRBD1; J: TRBJ1-2; size: -; DNA: TGTGCCAGCGGGGGACAGGCCTTCTATGGCTACACCTTC; CDR3: CASGGQAFYGYTF
V: TRBV13; D: TRBD2; J: TRBJ2-2; size: -; DNA: TGTGCCAGCAGCATTTCGGGAGGGCGGGGAACCGGGGAGCTGTTTTTT; CDR3: CASSISGGRGTGELFF
V: TRBV4-1; D: -; J: TRBJ2-7; size: -; DNA: TGCGCCAGCAGCCAAGATGGGCAGTACGCGCAGTACTTC; CDR3: CASSQDGQYAQYF
V: TRBV25-1; D: -; J: TRBJ2-7; size: -; DNA: TGTGCCAGCAGTCCCACCGACCGGGCCTACGAGCAGTACTTC; CDR3: CASSPTDRAYEQYF
V: TRBV25-1; D: -; J: TRBJ1-1; size: once; DNA: TGTGCCAGCAGTGCGACGGGAGGGACTGAAGCTTTCTTT; CDR3: CASSATGGTEAFF
V: TRBV11-3; D: TRBD1; J: TRBJ2-5; size: -; DNA: TGTGCCAGCAGCTTAGCCGGGACAGCCCAAGAGACCCAGTACTTC; CDR3: CASSLAGTAQETQYF
V: TRBV2; D: -; J: TRBJ2-5; size: -; DNA: TGTGCCAGCAGTGTTAAGACCCAGTACTTC; CDR3: CASSVKTQYF
V: TRBV7-2; D: TRBD2; J: TRBJ2-7; size: -; DNA: TGTGCCAGCAGCCCATCGGGGGGCGAGCAGTACTTC; CDR3: CASSPSGGEQYF
V: TRBV7-9; D: -; J: TRBJ1-3; size: -; DNA: TGTGCCAGCAGCAGTACCGACCGGAGCTCTGGAAACACCATATATTTT; CDR3: CASSSTDRSSGNTIYF
V: TRBV7-9; D: -; J: TRBJ2-1; size: -; DNA: TGTGCCAGCAGCTTAGTAGCCCCCTCTAGGGTGTCGGAGCAGTTCTTC; CDR3: CASSLVAPSRVSEQFF
V: TRBV11-2; D: -; J: TRBJ2-7; size: -; DNA: TGTGCCAGCAGCGGTGGGGTCTACGAGCAGTACTTC; CDR3: CASSGGVYEQYF
V: TRBV7-9; D: -; J: TRBJ2-7; size: -; DNA: TGTGCCAGCAGCTTGGGAGGGGGCGCACAGTACTTC; CDR3: CASSLGGGAQYF
V: TRBV30; D: -; J: TRBJ1-2; size: once; DNA: TGTGCCTGGAGTGGGGGTGGCTACACCTTC; CDR3: CAWSGGGYTF
V: TRBV6-1; D: -; J: TRBJ2-7; size: -; DNA: TGTGCCAGCAGTGAGTCCACGTCCTACGAGCAGTACTTC; CDR3: CASSESTSYEQYF
V: TRBV19; D: -; J: TRBJ2-2; size: once; DNA: TGTGCCAGTAGTCTCCAAGGGGGGTCGAACACCGGGGAGCTGTTTTTT; CDR3: CASSLQGGSNTGELFF
V: TRBV7-8; D: TRBD2; J: TRBJ2-1; size: -; DNA: TGTGCCAGCAGCTTACCCGGGACTAGCGGGAGATTGAATGAGCAGTTCTTC; CDR3: CASSLPGTSGRLNEQFF
V: TRBV6-4; D: -; J: TRBJ1-2; size: -; DNA: TGTGCCTTTACCAGGGGCCCGTTCGTCTATGGCTACACCTTC; CDR3: CAFTRGPFVYGYTF
V: TRBV28; D: -; J: TRBJ2-4; size: -; DNA: TGTGCCAGCAGCCCAAGACAGGCCAGCTTCAAAAACATTCAGTACTTC; CDR3: CASSPRQASFKNIQYF
V: TRBV18; D: TRBD2; J: TRBJ2-7; size: -; DNA: TGTGCCAGCTCACCCCGCGGGAGGGGCGCGTACGAGCAGTACTTC; CDR3: CASSPRGRGAYEQYF
V: TRBV4-1; D: -; J: TRBJ1-1; size: -; DNA: TGCGCCAGCAGCCAAGACGGTGTCCTTCGGGGGAACACTGAAGCTTTCTTT; CDR3: CASSQDGVLRGNTEAFF
V: TRBV7-3; D: -; J: TRBJ2-3; size: -; DNA: TGTGCCAGCAGCTTAGGGCGGGGCGATACGCAGTATTTT; CDR3: CASSLGRGDTQYF
V: TRBV6-6; D: -; J: TRBJ1-3; size: -; DNA: TGTGCCAGCAGTTATAGTGGAAACACCATATATTTT; CDR3: CASSYSGNTIYF
V: TRBV29-1; D: -; J: TRBJ2-7; size: -; DNA: TGCAGCGTCGCAGGGGCGGGGAGCTCCTACGAGCAGTACTTC; CDR3: CSVAGAGSSYEQYF
V: TRBV18; D: TRBD1; J: TRBJ1-1; size: -; DNA: TGTGCCAGCTCAACCTCACAGGGGGCCACTGAAGCTTTCTTT; CDR3: CASSTSQGATEAFF
V: TRBV29-1; D: -; J: TRBJ1-4; size: -; DNA: TGCAGCGTTACCAAAACAGGGTACGCTAATGAAAAACTGTTTTTT; CDR3: CSVTKTGYANEKLFF
V: TRBV6-1; D: -; J: TRBJ2-2; size: -; DNA: TGTGCCAGCACCGAGAGATGGTCGGCAACCGGGGAGCTGTTTTTT; CDR3: CASTERWSATGELFF
V: TRBV30; D: -; J: TRBJ1-1; size: -; DNA: TGTGCCTGGAGTGCAGGTGTGTGGACTGAAGCTTTCTTT; CDR3: CAWSAGVWTEAFF
V: TRBV9; D: TRBD1; J: TRBJ1-1; size: few; DNA: TGTGCCAGCAGCGTACAACCAACAGGGGGAACTGAAGCTTTCTTT; CDR3: CASSVQPTGGTEAFF
V: TRBV28; D: -; J: TRBJ1-5; size: -; DNA: TGTGCCAGCAGACAAGGGACTTCGAGCAATCAGCCCCAGCATTTT; CDR3: CASRQGTSSNQPQHF
V: TRBV4-2; D: -; J: TRBJ1-5; size: -; DNA: TGTGCCAGCAGCCAAGGGAGGGTTGGGAATCAGCCCCAGCATTTT; CDR3: CASSQGRVGNQPQHF
V: TRBV21-1; D: -; J: TRBJ2-7; size: -; DNA: TGTGCCAGCAGCATGATGGGAATCTCCTACGAGCAGTACTTC; CDR3: CASSMMGISYEQYF